The 4 T cell receptor beta chains given below trace back to one sample, sequenced in a study of T cells after yellow fever vaccination. TCRdb independently ran MiXCR on the 5' RACE reads; one entry per CDR3 protein. Of about 430,000 distinct CDR3 sequences in the sample, approximately 18% are singletons; the top ten hold roughly a sixth. Material: PBMCs, obtained before the yellow fever booster vaccination. The receptors shown here come from a man aged 18 to 30 who received the YFV17D yellow fever vaccine.

In its sample, this clonotype was seen a few times. V gene TRBV28 combines with J gene TRBJ2-1; the D gene is possibly TRBD1 (6 bases). Between the trimmed V and J ends, which lost 6 bases and 2 bases, there was a span of 11 bases. Germline loops: CDR1 MDHEN, CDR2 SYDVKM. This CDR3 spans 14 amino acids. The CDR3 sequence: CASRTGTTYNEQFF. For the CDR3, the DNA is TGTGCCAGCAGAACCGGGACAACCTACAATGAGCAGTTCTTC.

This clonotype was seen a few times. The chain has TRBV15 and TRBJ2-5, with 7 bases identical to TRBD1. Germline CDR1 reads LNHNV; CDR2 reads YYDKDF (reference sequence). The CDR3 length is 14 residues. The ends lost 4 bases at V and 9 bases at J; junction bases unmatched: 11. The CDR3 spells CATSTRQGRLAQYF. Written as DNA, the CDR3 is TGTGCCACCAGCACACGACAGGGAAGGTTGGCCCAGTACTTC.

V and J are TRBV5-4 and TRBJ2-3, with D possibly being TRBD1 or TRBD2 (5 bases each). Germline values: CDR1 SGHNT, CDR2 YYREEE (reference sequence). V lost 4 bases to trimming and J lost 2 bases, with 20 bases between them. This CDR3 is built from 17 residues. The chain's CDR3 is CASSEDARGPYTDTQYF. In DNA, the CDR3 is TGTGCCAGCAGCGAGGACGCTCGGGGCCCTTACACAGATACGCAGTATTTT. Full variable domain (rest looked up from reference TRBV5-4 and TRBJ2-3): ETGVTQSPTHLIKTRGQQVTLRCSSQSGHNTVSWYQQALGQGPQFIFQYYREEENGRGNFPPRFSGLQFPNYSSELNVNALELDDSALYLCASSEDARGPYTDTQYFGPGTRLTVL.

The chain has TRBV12-3 or TRBV12-4 and TRBJ2-5; D may be TRBD2 (7 bases). V was cut by 5 bases and J by 5 bases, with 18 bases left in between. This CDR3 comprises 15 residues. CDR3 in amino acids: CASSPRGAGEETQYF. DNA of the CDR3: TGTGCCAGCAGTCCCCGGGGGGCGGGGGAGGAGACCCAGTACTTC.